The 9 T cell receptor beta chains presented below share a single source sample, sequenced in a study of OX40 agonist ivuxolimab in advanced cancers. The protocol was immunoSEQ multiplex PCR, while the TCRdb copy is restricted to in-frame clones and leaves out a portion. The sample has some 100,000 clones; more than 75% are singletons. The sequencing here drew on CD4+ or CD8+ T cells sorted from blood, taken in a trial of the OX40 agonist ivuxolimab. The receptor set was obtained from an adult with an advanced solid tumor such as melanoma, head and neck, liver or kidney cancer.

The rearrangement links TRBV18 to TRBJ2-1, with 9 nucleotides matching TRBD1. Germline V lookup: CDR1 KGHSH, CDR2 LQKENI. CDR3 length: 14 residues. The junction had 5 bases not matched to a gene; V was cut back by 4 bases and J by 7 bases. The CDR3 loop is CASSLQGAQNEQFF. CDR3 nucleotides: TGTGCCAGCTCACTACAGGGGGCGCAAAATGAGCAGTTCTTC.

Details on this clone: Within the sample, other DNA sequences also encode this same CDR3. The rearrangement joins TRBV6-6 to TRBJ2-7, with a tentative D call TRBD1 (6 bases). Trimming stripped 0 bases from V and 0 bases from J, with 12 bases between. This CDR3 contains 16 residues. The V gene's germline CDR1 is MNHNY and CDR2 SVGAGI (reference sequence). CDR3 loop: CASSYSPGTYSYEQYF. The CDR3 nucleotides are TGTGCCAGCAGTTACTCGCCCGGGACATACTCCTACGAGCAGTACTTC.

This clone was observed once. J is TRBJ1-1 and V is TRBV7-9; the D is unclear. The CDR3 contains 14 residues. V was cut by 5 bases and J by 4 bases, with 14 bases left in between. Germline values: CDR1 SEHNR, CDR2 FQNEAQ (reference sequence). The CDR3 bases are TGTGCCAGCAGCCCGGACGGAGAGAGCACTGAAGCTTTCTTT. Its protein product is CASSPDGESTEAFF.

The chain uses TRBV6-4 and TRBJ2-3; 14 positions agree with TRBD2. The J segment lost 4 bases and the V segment lost 0 bases, leaving 9 bases of the junction unmatched. Germline V gene lookup returns CDR1 MRHNA and CDR2 SNTAGT. The CDR3 has 19 amino acids. The CDR3: CASSDSSRGTSGRADTQYF. The DNA of the CDR3 is TGTGCCAGCAGTGACTCGAGTCGTGGGACTAGCGGGAGAGCAGATACGCAGTATTTT.

This clone was seen only once. The chain is built from TRBV7-9 and TRBJ2-5, with 8 positions matching TRBD2. CDR3 length: 14 residues. V gave up 5 bases and J gave up 4 bases; unmatched junction bases: 6. Germline-derived CDR1 and CDR2 are SEHNR and FQNEAQ (reference sequence). The CDR3 region is CASSIQSGRETQYF. CDR3 in DNA: TGTGCCAGCAGCATACAAAGCGGGAGAGAGACCCAGTACTTC.

The chain links TRBV21-1 to TRBJ2-7; the table names TRBD1, a call not compared with the DNA. TRBV21-1 is a documented pseudogene. CDR3 size: 17 residues. The CDR3 DNA is TGTGCCAGCAACATCTCTACTCCGGGACAGAGGCTCCACGAGCAGTACTTC. It translates to CASNISTPGQRLHEQYF.

The chain links TRBV6-4 to TRBJ1-2; D might be TRBD1 (6 bases). Germline V gene data show CDR1 as MRHNA and CDR2 as SNTAGT. With 6 bases removed from V and 5 bases from J, the gap between germline ends came to 7 bases. The length of the CDR3 is 11 residues. The DNA of the CDR3 is TGTGCCAGCAGAGGACAGTATGGCTACACCTTC. Translation gives CASRGQYGYTF.

The V and J genes are TRBV5-1 and TRBJ2-2, with TRBD2 as a possible D gene (5 bases). With 4 bases removed from V and 6 bases from J, the gap between germline ends came to 13 bases. The CDR3 is 14 amino acids. CDR1 and CDR2 from the germline V gene are SGHRS and YFSETQ. The CDR3 spells CASSEGTAPGELFF. CDR3 in DNA: TGCGCCAGCAGCGAGGGAACCGCACCCGGGGAGCTGTTTTTT. The full variable domain, its missing parts supplied by reference TRBV5-1 and TRBJ2-2, is KAGVTQTPRYLIKTRGQQVTLSCSPISGHRSVSWYQQTPGQGLQFLFEYFSETQRNKGNFPGRFSGRQFSNSRSEMNVSTLELGDSALYLCASSEGTAPGELFFGEGSRLTVL.

V usage is TRBV6-1 and J usage is TRBJ1-4, with 7 bases fitting TRBD1. With 7 bases clipped from V and 3 bases from J, the junction kept 8 bases outside the gene matches. CDR3 length: 15 residues. Germline V gene lookup returns CDR1 MNHNS and CDR2 SASEGT. CDR3 in amino acids: CASKNPRGANEKLFF. The CDR3 nucleotides are TGTGCCAGCAAGAACCCCAGGGGGGCTAATGAAAAACTGTTTTTT.